This T cell receptor beta chain derives from a study of cytomegalovirus exposure and HLA in healthy donors. General study points: TCR beta chains numbering under 200 were designated cytomegalovirus-associated.

This table comes from immunoSEQ multiplex PCR, and its TCRdb copy is limited to in-frame clones, with some not included. The sample has fewer than 250,000 clones, roughly 88% seen once. Points on this clone: Its specificity is unknown.

Trimming removed 0 bases from V and 6 bases from J, with 6 bases in between. This CDR3 spans 13 amino acids. Germline CDR1 SGHAT, CDR2 FQNNGV. The sequenced material came from PBMCs. The sequence was obtained from a woman under 30 in good health and CMV-seronegative. The chain uses TRBV11-2 and TRBJ2-1; TRBD2 is a possible D gene (5 bases). The CDR3 protein is CASSLDRGNEQFF. The DNA for the CDR3 is TGTGCCAGCAGCTTAGATCGGGGCAATGAGCAGTTCTTC.